This TCR beta chain was identified in a study of CD4 T cells in relation to SARS-CoV-2 and coronaviruses. Trimming took 8 bases from V and 2 from J; bases not matched to a gene: 3. Germline-derived CDR1 and CDR2 are SGDLS and YYNGEE. The CDR3 covers 14 residues. Clones were read by immunoSEQ multiplex PCR, and TCRdb kept only the in-frame ones, dropping some. The data hold tens of thousands of clones, with 90% to 95% observed a single time. Specimen: naive CD4+ T cells from PBMCs. Sample subset: naive CD4+ T cells isolated by negative enrichment. The receptor was derived from an adult with COVID-19. This chain joins TRBV9 and TRBJ2-3; 12 bases line up with TRBD2. This CDR3 is CASGLAGPTDTQYF. The CDR3 DNA is TGTGCCAGTGGACTAGCGGGGCCCACAGATACGCAGTATTTT.